These 9 T cell receptor beta chains were sequenced from one sample in a study of cytomegalovirus exposure and HLA in healthy donors. PCR primers comprised 60 Vbeta and 13 Jbeta primers. The table came from immunoSEQ multiplex PCR; TCRdb's copy has only in-frame clones and leaves some out. The table includes approximately 150,000 clones, around four fifths detected once. Sample: PBMCs. Every receptor here comes from a woman aged 25 to 39 in good health and CMV-seropositive.

This clone was seen a handful of times. The chain recombines TRBV23-1 with TRBJ2-1; 7 bases fit TRBD2. TRBV23-1 is noted as an ORF with a role that remains uncertain. V shed 10 bases and J 0 bases; nucleotides not matched to a gene: 21. This CDR3 has 19 residues. CDR3 sequence: CANPSGNSFRGNSYNEQFF. CDR3 DNA sequence: TGCGCCAATCCAAGCGGGAACTCTTTTCGCGGGAACTCCTACAATGAGCAGTTCTTC.

V is TRBV9 and J is TRBJ2-2; TRBD2 agrees at 10 bases. This CDR3 is 16 amino acids long. Germline CDR1 SGDLS, CDR2 YYNGEE. Germline trimming cut 2 bases from V and 4 bases from J; bases unmatched to any gene: 5. The CDR3 reads CASSVSSGSITGELFF. For the CDR3, the DNA is TGTGCCAGCAGCGTTTCTAGCGGGAGTATCACCGGGGAGCTGTTTTTT.

The chain carries TRBV6-5 and TRBJ2-1; 10 nucleotides match TRBD2. Germline lookup yields CDR1 MNHEY and CDR2 SVGAGI. The CDR3 contains 15 residues. The V gene end was trimmed by 3 bases and the J gene end by 6 bases; junction bases not matched to a gene: 5. CDR3 in amino acids: CASSYGSGRGNEQFF. In DNA form, the CDR3 reads TGTGCCAGCAGTTATGGAAGCGGGAGGGGCAATGAGCAGTTCTTC.

The chain joins TRBV5-1 to TRBJ1-4, with D possibly matching TRBD1 (6 bases). The germline gives CDR1 SGHRS, CDR2 YFSETQ. This CDR3 spans 13 amino acids. V lost 7 bases to trimming and J lost 0 bases, with 7 bases between them. The CDR3 nucleotides read TGCGCCAGCCGGACAGCAACTAATGAAAAACTGTTTTTT. Translating it yields CASRTATNEKLFF.

The V call is TRBV12-5, the J call TRBJ2-3, with 7 nucleotides matching TRBD1. Germline trimming cut 2 bases from V and 2 bases from J; bases unmatched to any gene: 4. The V gene's germline CDR1 is LGHNT and CDR2 FRNRAP. This CDR3 has 15 amino acids. The CDR3 sequence: CASGLMTGNTDTQYF. As DNA, the CDR3 is TGTGCTAGTGGTTTGATGACAGGGAACACAGATACGCAGTATTTT.

This chain uses TRBV19 with TRBJ1-5; TRBD1 matches 8 bases. The CDR3 runs to 16 residues. CDR1 is LNHDA and CDR2 is SQIVND in the germline V gene (reference sequence). V was pared by 2 bases and J by 3 bases, with 6 bases of the junction left unmatched. CDR3 residues: CASSIPSDRVNQPQHF. The CDR3 bases are TGTGCCAGTAGTATACCCTCGGACAGGGTCAATCAGCCCCAGCATTTT.

J is TRBJ2-5 and V is TRBV4-1; D perhaps matches TRBD2 (5 bases). V lost 1 base, J lost 7 bases, and 16 bases lay in between. This CDR3 has 15 residues. The germline V gene has CDR1 MGHRA and CDR2 YSYEKL. The CDR3 coding sequence is TGCGCCAGCAGCCAAGTGGGCGGGCCCTGGGGGACCCAGTACTTC. This gives the protein CASSQVGGPWGTQYF.

This clone was seen a few times. The rearrangement uses TRBV2 and TRBJ2-1, with D hard to call. Per the germline V gene, CDR1 is SNHLY and CDR2 is FYNNEI. V lost 0 bases, J lost 4 bases, and 7 bases lay in between. The CDR3 is 14 residues long. The CDR3 DNA reads TGTGCCAGCAGTGAAGCGGTAGCATACAATGAGCAGTTCTTC. Its protein is CASSEAVAYNEQFF.

The chain carries TRBV25-1 and TRBJ1-2; D possibly corresponds to TRBD1 (5 bases). The CDR3 runs 16 residues. Germline assignment: CDR1 MGHDK and CDR2 SYGVNS. Trimming shortened V by 2 bases and J by 6 bases, and 19 bases separated the two germline ends. DNA of the CDR3: TGTGCCAGCAGTGAAAGGTGGGGCTTAGATTCGGATGGCTACACCTTC. This gives the protein CASSERWGLDSDGYTF.